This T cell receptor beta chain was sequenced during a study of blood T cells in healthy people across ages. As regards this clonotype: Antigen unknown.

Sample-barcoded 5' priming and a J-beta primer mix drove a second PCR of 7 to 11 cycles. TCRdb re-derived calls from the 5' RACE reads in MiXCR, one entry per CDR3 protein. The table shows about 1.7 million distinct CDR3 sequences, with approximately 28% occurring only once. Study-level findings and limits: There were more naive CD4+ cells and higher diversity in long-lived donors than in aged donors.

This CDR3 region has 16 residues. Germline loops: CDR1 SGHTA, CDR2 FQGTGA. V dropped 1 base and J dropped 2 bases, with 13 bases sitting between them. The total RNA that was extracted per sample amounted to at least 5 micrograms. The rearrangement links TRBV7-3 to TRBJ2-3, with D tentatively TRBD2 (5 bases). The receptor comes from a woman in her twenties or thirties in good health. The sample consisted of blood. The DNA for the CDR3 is TGTGCCAGCAGCTTAAAGGCTAGCTCAAACACAGATACGCAGTATTTT. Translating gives CASSLKASSNTDTQYF.